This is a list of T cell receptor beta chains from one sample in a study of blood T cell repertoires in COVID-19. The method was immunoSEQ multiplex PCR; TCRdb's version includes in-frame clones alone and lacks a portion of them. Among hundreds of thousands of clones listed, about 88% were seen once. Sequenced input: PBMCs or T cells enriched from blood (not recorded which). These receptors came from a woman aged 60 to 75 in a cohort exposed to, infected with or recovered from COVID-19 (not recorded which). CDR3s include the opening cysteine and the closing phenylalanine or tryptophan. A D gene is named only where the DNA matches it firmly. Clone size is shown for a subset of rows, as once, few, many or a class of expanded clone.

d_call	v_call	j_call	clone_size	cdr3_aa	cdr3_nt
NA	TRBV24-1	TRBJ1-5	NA	CATSDSDRPYSNQPQHF	TGTGCCACCAGTGATTCCGACAGACCATATAGCAATCAGCCCCAGCATTTT
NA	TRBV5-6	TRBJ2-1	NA	CASSLGQELISYNEQFF	TGTGCCAGCAGCTTGGGACAGGAGTTAATTTCCTACAATGAGCAGTTCTTC
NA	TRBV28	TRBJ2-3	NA	CASSSGTPTDTQYF	TGTGCCAGCAGCTCCGGGACACCCACAGATACGCAGTATTTT
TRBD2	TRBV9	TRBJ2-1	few	CASSVSSGSYNEQFF	TGTGCCAGCAGCGTCTCTAGCGGCTCCTACAATGAGCAGTTCTTC
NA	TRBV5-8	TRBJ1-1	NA	CASSWEGGDTEAFF	TGTGCCAGCAGCTGGGAGGGGGGGGACACTGAAGCTTTCTTT
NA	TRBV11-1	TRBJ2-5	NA	CASSPRAETQYF	TGTGCCAGCAGTCCCCGCGCGGAGACCCAGTACTTC
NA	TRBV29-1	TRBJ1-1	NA	CSVEDMNTEAFF	TGCAGCGTTGAAGACATGAACACTGAAGCTTTCTTT
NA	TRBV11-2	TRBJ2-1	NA	CASSQPRDEQFF	TGTGCCAGCAGCCAACCGCGGGATGAGCAGTTCTTC
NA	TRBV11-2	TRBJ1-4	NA	CASSLDHLGAVQATNEKLFF	TGTGCCAGCAGCTTAGACCACCTTGGGGCTGTACAGGCGACTAATGAAAAACTGTTTTTT
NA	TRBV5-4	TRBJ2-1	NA	CASSPGQINEQFF	TGTGCCAGCAGCCCGGGACAAATCAATGAGCAGTTCTTC
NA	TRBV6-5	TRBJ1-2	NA	CASTLPIQGDYGYTF	TGTGCCAGCACCCTACCGATACAGGGAGACTATGGCTACACCTTC
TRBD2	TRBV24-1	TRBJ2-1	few	CATSDSQAGAENEQFF	TGTGCCACCAGTGATAGCCAAGCGGGAGCCGAGAATGAGCAGTTCTTC
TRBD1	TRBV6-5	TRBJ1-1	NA	CASSSGGTEAFF	TGTGCCAGCAGTTCAGGGGGCACTGAAGCTTTCTTT
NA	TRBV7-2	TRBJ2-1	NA	CASSLQGQFLNEQFF	TGTGCCAGCAGCTTACAGGGGCAGTTCCTCAATGAGCAGTTCTTC
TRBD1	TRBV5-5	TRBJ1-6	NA	CASSFGGGDNSPLHF	TGTGCCAGCAGCTTTGGAGGGGGCGATAATTCACCCCTCCACTTT
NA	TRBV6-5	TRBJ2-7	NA	CASTPGVSSYEQYF	TGTGCCAGCACTCCGGGGGTAAGCTCCTACGAGCAGTACTTC
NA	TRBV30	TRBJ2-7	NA	CATGEGTYEQYF	TGTGCCACCGGCGAGGGTACCTACGAGCAGTACTTC